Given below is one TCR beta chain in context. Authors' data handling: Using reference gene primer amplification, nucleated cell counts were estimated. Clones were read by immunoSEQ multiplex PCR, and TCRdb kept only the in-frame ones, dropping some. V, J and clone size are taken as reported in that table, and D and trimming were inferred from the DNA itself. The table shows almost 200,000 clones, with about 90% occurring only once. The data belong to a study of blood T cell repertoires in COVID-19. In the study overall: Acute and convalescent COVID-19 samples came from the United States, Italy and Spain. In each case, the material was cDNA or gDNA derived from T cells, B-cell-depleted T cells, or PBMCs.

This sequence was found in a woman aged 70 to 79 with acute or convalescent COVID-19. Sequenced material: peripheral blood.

CDR3 in amino acids: CASGTPGFPETQYF. DNA of the CDR3: TGTGCTAGTGGTACCCCAGGATTTCCAGAGACCCAGTACTTC. The chain links TRBV12-5 to TRBJ2-5; D gene uncertain. This CDR3 region has 14 residues. Germline V gene lookup returns CDR1 LGHNT and CDR2 FRNRAP. Trimming pared 5 bases from V and 4 bases from J, leaving 14 bases between.